A single sample gave rise to the 2 T cell receptor beta chains below, sequenced in a study of blood T cell repertoires in COVID-19. Sequenced by immunoSEQ multiplex PCR; TCRdb stores in-frame clones only, minus some. This table has about 150,000 clones, approximately 85% appearing once. The specimen sequenced was peripheral blood. Receptors were obtained from a man aged 60-69 years with COVID-19, enrolled during active disease.

The chain employs TRBV2 and TRBJ1-1, with D unclear. The CDR3 loop spans 13 amino acids. CDR1 SNHLY and CDR2 FYNNEI come from the germline V gene. V lost 7 bases, J lost 5 bases, and 14 bases lay in between. The CDR3: CASTEGEVTEAFF. Here the CDR3 DNA reads TGTGCCAGCACGGAGGGCGAAGTAACTGAAGCTTTCTTT.

V is TRBV28 and J is TRBJ1-2; perhaps TRBD1 as D (6 bases). This CDR3 has 14 residues. Trimming cost V 8 bases and J 2 bases, with 15 bases left between them. Germline CDR1 and CDR2: MDHEN and SYDVKM. The DNA for the CDR3 is TGTGCCAGCCGATACCGAGACAGGAACTATGGCTACACCTTC. Translated: CASRYRDRNYGYTF.